This T cell receptor beta chain was retrieved from a study of T cell responses to AZD1222 COVID-19 vaccine. Sequenced by immunoSEQ multiplex PCR; TCRdb stores in-frame clones only, minus some. Seen here are about 150,000 clones, roughly 90% observed once, and the top ten hold 5.5%. The sample consisted of peripheral blood, taken on day 0 of MenACWY control vaccination. This TCR came from an adult in good health.

CDR3 region: CASSQRGEGYEQYF. The CDR3, as DNA: TGTGCCAGCAGCCAGCGGGGGGAGGGCTACGAGCAGTACTTC. V gene TRBV3-1 (or the pseudogene TRBV3-2) combines with J gene TRBJ2-7; 8 bases map to TRBD2. From germline, CDR1 is LGHDT and CDR2 YNNKEL (reference sequence). The CDR3 spans 14 residues. Trimming removed 3 bases from V and 3 bases from J; junction bases left unmatched: 4.